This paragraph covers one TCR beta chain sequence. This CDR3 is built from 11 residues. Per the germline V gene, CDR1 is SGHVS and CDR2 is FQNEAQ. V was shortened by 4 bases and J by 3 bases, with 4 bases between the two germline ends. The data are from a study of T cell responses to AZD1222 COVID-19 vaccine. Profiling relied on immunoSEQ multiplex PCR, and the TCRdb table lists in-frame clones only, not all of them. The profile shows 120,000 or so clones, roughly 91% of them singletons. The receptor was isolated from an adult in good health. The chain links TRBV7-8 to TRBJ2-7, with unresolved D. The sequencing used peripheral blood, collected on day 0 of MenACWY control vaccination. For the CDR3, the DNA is TGTGCCAGCAGCTCCTACTACGAGCAGTACTTC. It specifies CASSSYYEQYF. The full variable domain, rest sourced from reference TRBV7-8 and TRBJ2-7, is GAGVSQSPRYKVAKRGQDVALRCDPISGHVSLFWYQQALGQGPEFLTYFQNEAQLDKSGLPSDRFFAERPEGSVSTLKIQRTQQEDSAVYLCASSSYYEQYFGPGTRLTVT.